The 31 T cell receptor beta chains given below trace back to one sample, sequenced in a study of blood T cell repertoires in COVID-19 (dated by TCRdb to 2018 to 2021). Libraries were made using the immunoSEQ multiplex PCR assay. Drawn from immuneACCESS, this table holds only the in-frame rearrangements with V and J called that TCRdb kept. Clones are partly lost; checked studies trace under half to an unresolved V gene and leave the rest unexplained. Across this sample there are 290,000 or so clones, with roughly 92% seen only once. The ten largest clones represent roughly 2.3% of the sample. Source material: peripheral blood. These receptors originate from a woman in her 30s with COVID-19, enrolled during active disease.

The chain carries TRBV28 and TRBJ1-1; D is unclear. The V end was cut by 8 bases, the J end by 0 bases, with 13 bases between. The CDR3 loop spans 14 amino acids. The V gene's germline CDR1 is MDHEN and CDR2 SYDVKM. The CDR3 reads CASSIRSVNTEAFF. The CDR3 nucleotides are TGTGCCAGCTCGATCCGGAGCGTGAACACTGAAGCTTTCTTT.

J is TRBJ1-6 and V is TRBV10-3; D unclear. V lost 6 bases, J lost 0 bases, and 6 bases lay in between. The CDR3 is 14 residues long. In germline, CDR1 is ENHRY, CDR2 SYGVKD. DNA for the CDR3: TGTGCCATCAGCTACCACTCCTATAATTCACCCCTCCACTTT. It translates to CAISYHSYNSPLHF.

This clone was counted once. The genes are TRBV10-3 and TRBJ2-1, with 11 positions matching TRBD2. The V segment lost 3 bases and the J segment 4 bases; nucleotides outside the gene matches: 8. The V gene's germline CDR1 is ENHRY and CDR2 SYGVKD. This CDR3 comprises 17 residues. The CDR3 is CAISDPGVAGGYNEQFF. The CDR3 DNA is TGTGCCATCAGTGACCCCGGGGTAGCGGGAGGGTACAATGAGCAGTTCTTC.

The V and J genes are TRBV19 and TRBJ1-4; tentatively, D is TRBD1 (5 bases). With 0 bases removed from V and 5 bases from J, the gap between germline ends came to 13 bases. This CDR3 has 16 amino acids. Germline V CDR1 and CDR2: LNHDA, SQIVND (reference sequence). CDR3 DNA: TGTGCCAGTAGTATAGATCCAGGCAGGGCGAATGAAAAACTGTTTTTT. Translation: CASSIDPGRANEKLFF.

The CDR3 region is CASSLSPQGRTGELFF. Written as DNA, the CDR3 is TGTGCCAGCAGTTTATCCCCCCAGGGGCGAACCGGGGAGCTGTTTTTT. The V call is TRBV28, the J call TRBJ2-2; a weak D match, TRBD1 (6 bases). V was trimmed by 1 base and J by 5 bases, leaving 14 bases between them. Germline-derived CDR1 and CDR2 are MDHEN and SYDVKM. This CDR3 contains 16 residues.

This chain's CDR3 is CSVVGRVIETQYF. CDR3 coding DNA: TGCAGCGTTGTGGGCAGGGTCATAGAGACCCAGTACTTC. The chain carries TRBV29-1 and TRBJ2-5, with TRBD1 as a possible D gene (5 bases). Germline CDR1 reads SQVTM; CDR2 reads ANQGSEA. V was pared by 4 bases and J by 4 bases, with 13 bases between. The length of the CDR3 is 13 residues.

The rearrangement joins TRBV6-1 to TRBJ2-5; TRBD2 aligns across 7 bases. CDR1 MNHNS and CDR2 SASEGT come from the germline V gene. The CDR3 contains 17 residues. V dropped 1 base and J dropped 5; count of bases not matched to a gene: 13. In nucleotides, the CDR3 is TGTGCCAGCAGTGAAGGGGTGTTTGGAGGGAGGGTGGAGACCCAGTACTTC. Encoded protein: CASSEGVFGGRVETQYF.

The V call is TRBV25-1, the J call TRBJ2-7; TRBD1 is a possible D gene (5 bases). Between the trimmed V and J ends, which lost 7 bases and 3 bases, there was a span of 19 bases. Germline V gives CDR1 MGHDK, CDR2 SYGVNS. This CDR3 region has 15 residues. The CDR3 is CASTKPKTDIYEQYF. The CDR3 DNA is TGTGCCAGCACGAAACCGAAGACAGATATCTACGAGCAGTACTTC.

The V gene is TRBV5-4, the J gene TRBJ2-2; 7 bases align to TRBD1. V dropped 5 bases and J dropped 0; count of bases not matched to a gene: 10. CDR1 is SGHNT, CDR2 YYREEE, per germline (reference sequence). The CDR3 has 17 amino acids. The CDR3 loop is CASRKIGQGANTGELFF. CDR3 nucleotides: TGTGCCAGCAGAAAAATCGGGCAGGGGGCGAACACCGGGGAGCTGTTTTTT.

The chain has TRBV3-1 (or the pseudogene TRBV3-2) and TRBJ1-3; maybe TRBD1 (5 bases). CDR3 length equals 18 residues. CDR1 and CDR2 from the germline V gene are LGHDT and YNNKEL (reference sequence). Trimming stripped 3 bases from V and 0 bases from J, with 18 bases between. CDR3 in amino acids: CASSHPTKGASSGNTIYF. CDR3 in DNA: TGTGCCAGCAGCCATCCAACGAAAGGGGCCAGCTCTGGAAACACCATATATTTT.

In its sample, this clone was seen once. J is TRBJ2-3 and V is TRBV12-3 or TRBV12-4; maybe TRBD1 (5 bases). The CDR3 is made up of 13 amino acids. The V gene lost 3 bases and the J gene lost 4 bases, with 8 bases spanning the gap. CDR3 coding DNA: TGTGCCAGCAGTTTCTGGGGCGCAGATACGCAGTATTTT. It yields the protein CASSFWGADTQYF.

CDR3 sequence reads: CSVAGNEKLFF. DNA for the CDR3: TGCAGCGTTGCGGGGAATGAAAAACTGTTTTTT. The chain links TRBV29-1 to TRBJ1-4; D not certain. Trimming took off 4 bases at V and 5 bases at J, with 5 bases between the two ends. The CDR3 length is 11 residues. Germline CDR1 and CDR2: SQVTM and ANQGSEA.

This chain links TRBV7-3 with TRBJ1-1, with 8 bases fitting TRBD1. Trimming cost V 5 bases and J 3 bases; bases outside gene matches: 5. Germline values: CDR1 SGHTA, CDR2 FQGTGA. This CDR3 comprises 14 residues. The CDR3 nucleotides are TGTGCCAGCAGCCCTCAGACAGGGGACACTGAAGCTTTCTTT. Protein sequence: CASSPQTGDTEAFF.

The J gene is TRBJ2-3, the V gene TRBV19; 8 nucleotides agree with TRBD2. J gave up 4 bases and V 5 bases, and 2 bases lay outside the gene matches. The CDR3 length is 13 residues. CDR1 is LNHDA, CDR2 SQIVND, per germline (reference sequence). CDR3 residues: CASSPGRADTQYF. CDR3 DNA sequence: TGTGCCAGTAGTCCCGGGAGGGCAGATACGCAGTATTTT.

This CDR3 is CASSPLRGSGENIQYF. The CDR3 DNA follows: TGTGCCAGCAGCCCCCTCAGGGGGAGTGGGGAAAACATTCAGTACTTC. This sequence joins TRBV3-1 (or the pseudogene TRBV3-2) and TRBJ2-4, with 7 bases matching TRBD1. V lost 4 bases, J lost 5 bases, and 11 bases stayed unmatched. CDR1 is LGHDT and CDR2 is YNNKEL in the germline V gene (reference sequence). The CDR3 is 16 amino acids.

The rearrangement uses TRBV5-1 and TRBJ2-7; tentative D call: TRBD1 (6 bases). Germline V gene sequence: CDR1 SGHRS, CDR2 YFSETQ. The germline V and J ends were trimmed by 3 bases and 3 bases, with 10 bases remaining between them. This CDR3 is built from 13 residues. The CDR3 protein is CASSSQTGYEQYF. CDR3 sequence (DNA): TGCGCCAGCAGCTCTCAGACAGGCTACGAGCAGTACTTC.

This clone was seen a few times. The genes are TRBV19 and TRBJ2-1; 13 bases are shared with TRBD2. Germline V CDR1 and CDR2: LNHDA, SQIVND (reference sequence). The CDR3 is 15 residues long. Losses at the gene ends were 7 bases for V and 8 bases for J; bases not matched to a gene: 8. CDR3 sequence (DNA): TGTGCCAGTAAAAAACTAGCGGGAGGGTTAGATGAGCAGTTCTTC. This gives the protein CASKKLAGGLDEQFF.

V is TRBV12-3 or TRBV12-4 and J is TRBJ1-2, with D unclear. CDR3 length equals 13 residues. Trimming pared 1 base from V and 8 bases from J, leaving 11 bases between. CDR3 sequence: CASSLVGVGGYTF. CDR3 DNA: TGTGCCAGCAGTTTAGTCGGGGTTGGGGGCTACACCTTC.

The rearrangement uses TRBV19 and TRBJ2-1; 10 bases fit TRBD2. The germline gives CDR1 LNHDA, CDR2 SQIVND (reference sequence). The junction had 5 bases not matched to a gene; V was cut back by 3 bases and J by 3 bases. The CDR3 runs 16 residues. The CDR3 region is CASSIVAGGLYNEQFF. The CDR3 coding sequence is TGTGCCAGTAGTATTGTAGCGGGAGGTCTCTACAATGAGCAGTTCTTC.

CDR3 protein: CSVEDRGSGNTIYF. In DNA, the CDR3 is TGCAGCGTTGAAGACAGGGGTAGTGGAAACACCATATATTTT. The V and J genes are TRBV29-1 and TRBJ1-3, with D maybe TRBD1 (6 bases). V was pared by 0 bases and J by 3 bases, with 9 bases between. The V gene's germline CDR1 is SQVTM and CDR2 ANQGSEA. The CDR3 loop spans 14 amino acids.

This chain joins TRBV11-2 and TRBJ2-5, with 12 bases matching TRBD2. The CDR3 is made up of 16 amino acids. With 1 base clipped from V and 2 bases from J, the junction kept 2 bases outside the gene matches. The V gene's germline CDR1 is SGHAT and CDR2 FQNNGV. The CDR3 region has the DNA TGTGCCAGCAGCTTAGGGACTAGCGGGGATCAAGAGACCCAGTACTTC. Its protein is CASSLGTSGDQETQYF.

The chain combines TRBV4-2 with TRBJ1-1; the D gene is possibly TRBD1 (5 bases). This CDR3 is built from 16 residues. Germline-derived CDR1 and CDR2 are LGHNA and YNFKEQ. The V end lost 0 bases, the J end lost 5 bases, and 16 bases lay between the germline ends. In DNA form, the CDR3 reads TGTGCCAGCAGCCAAGATTATTTTCAGGGAGGGACTGAAGCTTTCTTT. Residues: CASSQDYFQGGTEAFF.

On this clone: Other DNA sequences of this sample code for an identical CDR3. The V call is TRBV7-2, the J call TRBJ1-5, with D possibly TRBD1 on 5 matching bases. CDR1 and CDR2 from the germline V gene are SGHTA and FQGNSA. The CDR3 length is 14 residues. Trimming removed 2 bases at V and 4 bases at J, with 9 bases between. The CDR3 protein is CASSLRGGNQPQHF. The CDR3 DNA reads as TGTGCCAGCAGCTTACGTGGGGGGAATCAGCCCCAGCATTTT.

This chain uses TRBV4-1 with TRBJ1-5; 7 bases match TRBD1. In germline, CDR1 is MGHRA, CDR2 YSYEKL. J lost 7 bases, V lost 1 base, and 7 bases had no gene match. The CDR3 has 15 amino acids. The CDR3 protein is CASSQVSGGGQPQHF. CDR3 bases: TGCGCCAGCAGCCAAGTATCAGGGGGTGGACAGCCCCAGCATTTT.

This chain links TRBV5-1 with TRBJ1-5; the match to TRBD1 covers 7 bases. Germline V gene lookup returns CDR1 SGHRS and CDR2 YFSETQ. V was clipped by 0 bases and J by 3 bases; unmatched bases: 3. The CDR3 length is 15 residues. This CDR3 is CASSLEGTDNQPQHF. In DNA form, the CDR3 reads TGCGCCAGCAGCTTGGAGGGGACAGACAATCAGCCCCAGCATTTT. The whole variable domain, remainder taken from reference TRBV5-1 and TRBJ1-5, is KAGVTQTPRYLIKTRGQQVTLSCSPISGHRSVSWYQQTPGQGLQFLFEYFSETQRNKGNFPGRFSGRQFSNSRSEMNVSTLELGDSALYLCASSLEGTDNQPQHFGDGTRLSIL.

This sequence joins TRBV7-6 and TRBJ2-1; 7 bases agree with TRBD2. Germline V gives CDR1 SGHVS, CDR2 FNYEAQ. After removal of 0 bases from V and 3 bases from J, the junction contained 8 bases not matched to a gene. This CDR3 has 17 amino acids. This chain's CDR3 is CASSLAMGGSYYNEQFF. In nucleotides, the CDR3 is TGTGCCAGCAGCTTAGCGATGGGCGGGAGCTACTACAATGAGCAGTTCTTC.

The V and J genes are TRBV5-8 and TRBJ2-7, with D tentatively TRBD1 (6 bases). The V gene's germline CDR1 is SGHTS and CDR2 YDEGEE. The CDR3 is made up of 14 amino acids. V lost 1 base, J lost 0 bases, and 8 bases lay in between. The CDR3 here is CASSLIRGSYEQYF. The CDR3 DNA is TGTGCCAGCAGCTTGATCAGGGGCTCCTACGAGCAGTACTTC.

CDR3 DNA: TGTGCCAGCAGTTTCCAGGGGGCTGGAAACACCATATATTTT. Protein: CASSFQGAGNTIYF. The chain joins TRBV28 to TRBJ1-3; 7 bases match TRBD1. This CDR3 contains 14 residues. Looked up from germline, CDR1 is MDHEN and CDR2 is SYDVKM. The J segment lost 2 bases and the V segment lost 3 bases, leaving 1 base of the junction unmatched.

The J gene is TRBJ1-1, the V gene TRBV30; D may be TRBD1 (6 bases). V gave up 1 base and J gave up 8 bases, with 14 bases separating them. The germline V gene has CDR1 GTSNPN and CDR2 SVGIG (reference sequence). The CDR3 is 13 amino acids. The CDR3 is CAWSALTGTEAFF. CDR3 DNA: TGTGCCTGGAGTGCACTCACCGGGACAGAAGCTTTCTTT.

This sequence joins TRBV19 and TRBJ1-4; TRBD1 agrees at 7 bases. V shed 7 bases and J 5 bases; nucleotides not matched to a gene: 22. Germline assignment: CDR1 LNHDA and CDR2 SQIVND (reference sequence). The CDR3 runs 19 residues. The DNA for the CDR3 is TGTGCCAGTAAGCCGACAGGGAGGCCCCTCTCGGGGTCAAATGAAAAACTGTTTTTT. It specifies CASKPTGRPLSGSNEKLFF.

The V gene is TRBV10-1, the J gene TRBJ2-3, with TRBD1 identical over 9 bases. V lost 4 bases, J lost 6 bases, and 5 bases stayed unmatched. The CDR3 length is 14 residues. Per germline, CDR1 WNHNN and CDR2 SYGVQD (reference sequence). The CDR3 sequence: CASSAGQGGDTQYF. CDR3 nucleotides: TGCGCCAGCAGTGCGGGACAGGGCGGGGATACGCAGTATTTT.